The 24 T cell receptor beta chains below were found in one sample sequenced in a study of blood T cell repertoires in COVID-19. Sequencing was performed with immunoSEQ multiplex PCR; in TCRdb, only in-frame clones are kept and a portion is missing. This table holds 200,000 to 250,000 clones, around 82% found once. Sequencing was performed on PBMCs or T cells enriched from blood (not recorded which). These receptor sequences come from a woman aged 50 to 60 who had been exposed to COVID-19.

The rearrangement joins TRBV19 to TRBJ2-1; 7 bases are shared with TRBD1. Trimming cost V 5 bases and J 5 bases; bases outside gene matches: 3. Germline V gene lookup returns CDR1 LNHDA and CDR2 SQIVND (reference sequence). The CDR3 is 13 residues long. The CDR3, as DNA: TGTGCCAGTAGTCAGGGACAGAACAATGAGCAGTTCTTC. Its translation: CASSQGQNNEQFF.

This clone was picked up one time. J is TRBJ2-7 and V is TRBV30; a possible D gene is TRBD2 (6 bases). The CDR3 consists of 16 residues. V shed 1 base and J shed 0 bases, with 16 bases lying between them. CDR1 is GTSNPN, CDR2 SVGIG, per germline (reference sequence). The CDR3 is CAWSARTIAVSYEQYF. As DNA, the CDR3 is TGTGCCTGGAGTGCCCGGACTATAGCGGTCTCCTACGAGCAGTACTTC.

The chain uses TRBV7-6 and TRBJ2-7, with D possibly being TRBD2 (5 bases). CDR3 length equals 14 residues. Germline-derived CDR1 and CDR2 are SGHVS and FNYEAQ. V lost 1 base and J 3 bases, leaving 10 bases between the germline ends. CDR3 residues: CASSLVEGSYEQYF. The CDR3 DNA reads as TGTGCCAGCAGCTTAGTTGAGGGAAGCTACGAGCAGTACTTC.

The genes are TRBV28 and TRBJ1-1; maybe TRBD1 (6 bases). Trimming cost V 5 bases and J 5 bases, with 18 bases left between them. The CDR3 loop spans 15 amino acids. Germline assignment: CDR1 MDHEN and CDR2 SYDVKM. The CDR3 spells CASSGRVKGDTEAFF. DNA for the CDR3: TGTGCCAGCAGTGGGAGGGTAAAGGGGGATACTGAAGCTTTCTTT.

This chain uses TRBV5-1 with TRBJ2-3; D is uncertain. The CDR3 consists of 14 residues. V shed 2 bases and J shed 1 base, with 8 bases lying between them. Germline loops: CDR1 SGHRS, CDR2 YFSETQ. The CDR3 loop reads CASSLQPGTDTQYF. CDR3 DNA sequence: TGCGCCAGCAGCTTACAGCCTGGCACAGATACGCAGTATTTT. The variable domain in full, with the rest retrieved from reference TRBV5-1 and TRBJ2-3, is KAGVTQTPRYLIKTRGQQVTLSCSPISGHRSVSWYQQTPGQGLQFLFEYFSETQRNKGNFPGRFSGRQFSNSRSEMNVSTLELGDSALYLCASSLQPGTDTQYFGPGTRLTVL.

The chain employs TRBV30 and TRBJ1-2; possible D gene TRBD1, 6 bases. Trimming removed 2 bases from V and 7 bases from J, with 17 bases in between. The CDR3 is 14 amino acids. CDR1 is GTSNPN and CDR2 is SVGIG in the germline V gene (reference sequence). The CDR3 here is CAWSPMQGIRGYTF. The CDR3 nucleotides read TGTGCCTGGAGTCCAATGCAGGGGATACGTGGCTACACCTTC.

This chain joins TRBV7-2 and TRBJ1-2; D gene uncertain. The length of the CDR3 is 13 residues. Deletions cut 3 bases from V and 8 bases from J, with 13 bases between. CDR1 SGHTA and CDR2 FQGNSA come from the germline V gene. The CDR3 protein is CASSFGGSGGYTF. The CDR3 bases are TGTGCCAGCAGCTTCGGCGGCTCGGGGGGCTACACCTTC.

The CDR3 bases are TGTGCCAGCAGCCCTGGCCAGGGGGATCGTCAGCCCCAGCATTTT. It is translated as CASSPGQGDRQPQHF. The chain uses TRBV7-2 and TRBJ1-5; 7 bases align to TRBD1. V lost 5 bases and J lost 6; bases outside the gene matches: 10. Germline V CDR1 and CDR2: SGHTA, FQGNSA. This CDR3 contains 15 residues.

The chain is built from TRBV19 and TRBJ1-6; 10 bases match TRBD1. CDR3 size: 16 residues. Germline trimming cut 1 base from V and 7 bases from J; bases unmatched to any gene: 4. CDR1 is LNHDA, CDR2 SQIVND, per germline (reference sequence). The chain's CDR3 is CASSIVGTGVNSPLHF. The CDR3 DNA sequence: TGTGCCAGTAGTATAGTGGGGACAGGGGTGAATTCACCCCTCCACTTT.

This clone was recorded a few times. V and J are TRBV5-1 and TRBJ2-1; TRBD2 aligns across 11 bases. V lost 2 bases to trimming and J lost 1 base; unmatched junction nucleotides: 2. The CDR3 has 16 amino acids. Germline V gene data show CDR1 as SGHRS and CDR2 as YFSETQ. CDR3 sequence: CASSLASGGSYNEQFF. The CDR3 DNA reads as TGCGCCAGCAGCTTAGCTAGCGGGGGGTCCTACAATGAGCAGTTCTTC.

The chain is built from TRBV27 and TRBJ2-5, with D possibly TRBD2 on 6 matching bases. V lost 5 bases and J 1 base, leaving 11 bases between the germline ends. The CDR3 extends over 14 amino acids. Germline V gives CDR1 MNHEY, CDR2 SMNVEV (reference sequence). The CDR3 protein is CASSPSGGQETQYF. The CDR3 DNA reads as TGTGCCAGCAGTCCATCCGGGGGCCAAGAGACCCAGTACTTC.

The chain couples TRBV2 to TRBJ1-4; tentative D call: TRBD1 (5 bases). Germline-derived CDR1 and CDR2 are SNHLY and FYNNEI. V lost 4 bases and J 7 bases, leaving 10 bases between the germline ends. This CDR3 region has 13 residues. CDR3 nucleotides: TGTGCCAGCAGTGGGGGGGTGATTGAAAAACTGTTTTTT. Protein sequence: CASSGGVIEKLFF.

This sequence joins TRBV11-2 and TRBJ2-5; D uncertain. The CDR3 is 13 residues long. Germline-derived CDR1 and CDR2 are SGHAT and FQNNGV. V was pared by 5 bases and J by 5 bases, with 12 bases between. The CDR3 DNA sequence: TGTGCCAGCAGCCGGTTCTTAAAGGAGACCCAGTACTTC. This codes for CASSRFLKETQYF.

V usage is TRBV5-1 and J usage is TRBJ1-1; tentatively, D is TRBD1 (6 bases). Germline CDR1 is SGHRS and CDR2 is YFSETQ. There are 13 residues in the CDR3. V lost 4 bases, J lost 4 bases, and 11 bases lay in between. This CDR3 reads CASSLDRITEAFF. The CDR3 DNA follows: TGCGCCAGCAGCCTGGACAGAATCACTGAAGCTTTCTTT.

The rearrangement joins TRBV7-3 to TRBJ2-1; 8 bases align to TRBD1. Trimming took 3 bases from V and 0 from J; bases not matched to a gene: 1. CDR3 length: 15 residues. The germline CDR1 and CDR2 sequences are SGHTA and FQGTGA. CDR3 coding DNA: TGTGCCAGCAGCTTCGGACAGGGCTCCTACAATGAGCAGTTCTTC. Protein product: CASSFGQGSYNEQFF.

This sequence joins TRBV7-9 and TRBJ2-7; TRBD1 is a possible D gene (5 bases). Germline CDR1 reads SEHNR; CDR2 reads FQNEAQ (reference sequence). Trimming cost V 4 bases and J 7 bases, with 26 bases left between them. This CDR3 has 17 amino acids. The CDR3 DNA is TGTGCCAGCAGCTCCGATCGGTGGACCAGGGTGGGTACAGAGCAGTACTTC. This encodes CASSSDRWTRVGTEQYF.

The chain recombines TRBV28 with TRBJ1-1, with D unclear. V was clipped by 6 bases and J by 1 base, with 9 bases between them. The CDR3 totals 13 residues. CDR1 is MDHEN and CDR2 is SYDVKM in the germline V gene. Here the CDR3 DNA reads TGTGCCAGCAGAGTTCCAGGGAACACTGAAGCTTTCTTT. This translates into CASRVPGNTEAFF.

CDR3 in DNA: TGTGCCAGCAGCCAAGATCGGACAGCCTACGAGCAGTACTTC. It codes for CASSQDRTAYEQYF. V is TRBV3-1 (or the pseudogene TRBV3-2) and J is TRBJ2-7, with a possible D match to TRBD1 (6 bases). The CDR3 has 14 amino acids. Germline V CDR1 and CDR2: LGHDT, YNNKEL (reference sequence). With 0 bases removed from V and 2 bases from J, the gap between germline ends came to 8 bases.

The rearrangement links TRBV7-6 to TRBJ2-5, with 7 bases lining up with TRBD2. In germline, CDR1 is SGHVS, CDR2 FNYEAQ. Trimming took 5 bases from V and 4 from J; bases not matched to a gene: 16. The CDR3 totals 17 residues. Here the CDR3 reads CASSPTVGSPSGETQYF. The CDR3 DNA is TGTGCCAGCAGCCCCACTGTCGGGTCACCTAGCGGAGAGACCCAGTACTTC.

The V call is TRBV6-6, the J call TRBJ1-1; no definite D call. CDR1 and CDR2 (germline): MNHNY, SVGAGI (reference sequence). V lost 3 bases and J lost 10, with 18 bases in between. The CDR3 extends over 14 amino acids. CDR3 protein: CASSYSSLVLGAFF. The CDR3 DNA reads TGTGCCAGCAGTTATTCGAGCTTGGTACTAGGAGCTTTCTTT.

This chain joins TRBV6-2 or TRBV6-3 and TRBJ1-2; unclear D gene. Trimming cost V 0 bases and J 0 bases, with 5 bases left between them. The CDR3 is made up of 14 amino acids. The germline gives CDR1 MNHEY, CDR2 SVGEGT. This CDR3 is CASSYSPANYGYTF. CDR3 bases: TGTGCCAGCAGTTACTCCCCTGCTAACTATGGCTACACCTTC.

The chain combines TRBV29-1 with TRBJ2-5, with D unclear. Germline CDR1 SQVTM, CDR2 ANQGSEA. The length of the CDR3 is 12 residues. The CDR3 spells CALTTGAETQYF. DNA of the CDR3: TGCGCACTTACTACCGGTGCCGAGACCCAGTACTTC.

This clone showed up just once. CDR3 nucleotides: TGTGCCAGCAGTACCCCAGGGAAGGGGGCACACACTGAAGCTTTCTTT. Protein sequence: CASSTPGKGAHTEAFF. This rearrangement joins TRBV28 to TRBJ1-1; 7 nucleotides line up with TRBD1. The V gene's germline CDR1 is MDHEN and CDR2 SYDVKM. The length of the CDR3 is 16 residues. J lost 3 bases, V lost 5 bases, and 12 bases had no gene match.

With regard to this clone: Relative to the germline gene, one junction end is altered; a read error may explain this. V is TRBV3-1 (or the pseudogene TRBV3-2) and J is TRBJ2-1; tentatively, D is TRBD1 or TRBD2 (5 bases each). The CDR3 extends over 12 amino acids. From germline, CDR1 is LGHDT and CDR2 YNNKEL (reference sequence). CDR3 protein: CAGSQEGHEQFF. DNA of the CDR3: TGTGCCGGCAGCCAAGAGGGGCATGAGCAGTTCTTC.